This T cell receptor (beta chain) emerged from a study of blood T cell repertoires in COVID-19. Overall study context: Acute and convalescent COVID-19 samples came from the United States, Italy and Spain. The analysed material was cDNA or gDNA that came from T cells, B-cell-depleted T cells, or PBMCs.

As handled by the study authors: Scientists estimated how many nucleated cells there were by amplifying reference gene primers. Profiling relied on immunoSEQ multiplex PCR, and the TCRdb table lists in-frame clones only, not all of them. Clonal size and the V and J genes are those of that table, whereas D and trimming came from the DNA. The sample lists 100,000 to 150,000 clones; 86% were seen once. The CDR3 extends over 12 amino acids. V was clipped by 1 base and J by 3 bases, with 5 bases between them. The V gene's germline CDR1 is SGHDT and CDR2 YYEEEE. Specimen: peripheral blood. The TCR sequence derives from a woman between 70 and 85 years old with COVID-19, enrolled during active disease. V gene TRBV5-6 combines with J gene TRBJ2-7, with unresolved D. The chain's CDR3 is CASSLSGYEQYF. In nucleotides, the CDR3 is TGTGCCAGCAGCTTGTCGGGCTACGAGCAGTACTTC.